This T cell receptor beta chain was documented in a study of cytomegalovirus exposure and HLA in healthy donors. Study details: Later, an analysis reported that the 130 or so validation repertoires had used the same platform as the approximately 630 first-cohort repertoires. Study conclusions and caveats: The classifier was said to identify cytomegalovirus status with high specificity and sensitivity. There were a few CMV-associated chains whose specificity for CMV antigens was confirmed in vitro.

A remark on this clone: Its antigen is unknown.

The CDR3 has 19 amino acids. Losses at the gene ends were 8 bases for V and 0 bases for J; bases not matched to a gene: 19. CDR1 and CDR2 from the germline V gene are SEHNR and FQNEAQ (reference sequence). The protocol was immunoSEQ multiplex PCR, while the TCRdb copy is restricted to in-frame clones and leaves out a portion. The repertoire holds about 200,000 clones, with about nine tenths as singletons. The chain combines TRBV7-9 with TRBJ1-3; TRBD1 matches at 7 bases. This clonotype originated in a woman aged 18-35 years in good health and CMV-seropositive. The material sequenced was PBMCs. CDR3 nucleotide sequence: TGTGCCAGCGGCCAGAGACAGGGAAGTTTGCGGGCCTCTGGAAACACCATATATTTT. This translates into CASGQRQGSLRASGNTIYF. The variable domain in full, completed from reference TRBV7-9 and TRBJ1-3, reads DTGVSQNPRHKITKRGQNVTFRCDPISEHNRLYWYRQTLGQGPEFLTYFQNEAQLEKSRLLSDRFSAERPKGSFSTLEIQRTEQGDSAMYLCASGQRQGSLRASGNTIYFGEGSWLTVV.